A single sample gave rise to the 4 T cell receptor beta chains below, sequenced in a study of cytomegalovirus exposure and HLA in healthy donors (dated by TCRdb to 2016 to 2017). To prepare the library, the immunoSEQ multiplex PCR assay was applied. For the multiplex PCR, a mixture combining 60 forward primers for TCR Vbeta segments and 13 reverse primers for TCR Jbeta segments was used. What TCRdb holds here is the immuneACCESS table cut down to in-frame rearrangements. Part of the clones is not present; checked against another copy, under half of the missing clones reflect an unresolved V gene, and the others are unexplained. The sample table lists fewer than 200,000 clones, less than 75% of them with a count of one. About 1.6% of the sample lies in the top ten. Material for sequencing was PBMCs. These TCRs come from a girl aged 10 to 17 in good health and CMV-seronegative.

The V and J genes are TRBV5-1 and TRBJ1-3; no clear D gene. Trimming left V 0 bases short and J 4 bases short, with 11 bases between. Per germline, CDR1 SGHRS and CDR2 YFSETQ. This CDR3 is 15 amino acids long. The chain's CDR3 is CASSLGQAWGNTIYF. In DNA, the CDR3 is TGCGCCAGCAGCTTGGGGCAGGCGTGGGGAAACACCATATATTTT.

The DNA of the CDR3 is TGTGCCAGCAGCGCACAGGGCATTGATAATGAGCAGTTCTTC. It is translated as CASSAQGIDNEQFF. This chain joins TRBV7-6 and TRBJ2-1; D is perhaps TRBD1 (6 bases). The germline V and J ends were trimmed by 5 bases and 7 bases, with 15 bases remaining between them. This CDR3 has 14 residues. Germline V gene sequence: CDR1 SGHVS, CDR2 FNYEAQ.

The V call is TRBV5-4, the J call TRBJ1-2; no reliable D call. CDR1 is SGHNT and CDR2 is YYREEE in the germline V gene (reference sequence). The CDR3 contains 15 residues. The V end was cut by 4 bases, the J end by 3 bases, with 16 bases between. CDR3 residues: CASSPLIDNHYGYTF. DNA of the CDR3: TGTGCCAGCAGCCCCCTAATAGACAACCACTATGGCTACACCTTC.

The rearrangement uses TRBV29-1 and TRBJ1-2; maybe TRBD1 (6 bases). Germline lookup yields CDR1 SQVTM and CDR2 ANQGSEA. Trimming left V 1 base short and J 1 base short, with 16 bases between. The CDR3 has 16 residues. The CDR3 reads CSVEGIPEDSNYGYTF. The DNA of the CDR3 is TGCAGCGTTGAAGGCATCCCCGAGGACAGTAACTATGGCTACACCTTC.